This section outlines one T cell receptor beta chain sequence together with its context. The antigen is not known. V gave up 4 bases and J gave up 2 bases, with 9 bases separating them. Germline V gene data show CDR1 as SGHRS and CDR2 as YFSETQ. This CDR3 region has 14 residues. Sequencing relied on immunoSEQ assay v3.0, run at survey level. The data were produced by immunoSEQ multiplex PCR, yet TCRdb's version contains in-frame clones alone and is incomplete. Altogether approximately 35,000 clones are present, 94% being singletons, with the ten largest covering 3.6%. This sample is drawn from a study of long-term antiretroviral therapy in people with HIV. The study's findings and limits: Therapy changes, viral resistance and ART adherence were not documented in the available data. In samples taken after ART, diversity increased but remained below transplant donor control levels. Blood collection from the mid-2000s to the late 2010s possibly occurred under older ART regimens.

This receptor was obtained from a woman aged 50 to 60 with HIV. The chain recombines TRBV5-1 with TRBJ1-4, with D possibly being TRBD1 (5 bases). The material sequenced was unsorted PBMCs, taken 4.1 years after starting antiretroviral therapy. DNA for the CDR3: TGCGCCAGCAGCCGGGGGACCACTAATGAAAAACTGTTTTTT. It is translated as CASSRGTTNEKLFF.